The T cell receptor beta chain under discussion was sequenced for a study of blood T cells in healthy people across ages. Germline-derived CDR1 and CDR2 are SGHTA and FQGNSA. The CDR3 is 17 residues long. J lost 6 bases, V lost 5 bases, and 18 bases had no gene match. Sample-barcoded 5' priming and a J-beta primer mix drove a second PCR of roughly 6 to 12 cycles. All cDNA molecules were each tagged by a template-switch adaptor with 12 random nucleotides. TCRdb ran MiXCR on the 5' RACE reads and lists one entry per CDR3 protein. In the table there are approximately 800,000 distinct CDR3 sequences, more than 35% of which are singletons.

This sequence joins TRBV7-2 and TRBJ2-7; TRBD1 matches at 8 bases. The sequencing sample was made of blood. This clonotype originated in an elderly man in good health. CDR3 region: CASSRRVASDRGAEQYF. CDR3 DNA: TGTGCCAGCAGCCGTCGAGTTGCCAGCGACAGGGGTGCCGAGCAGTACTTC.